The entry below describes one T cell receptor beta chain. The antigen remains undetermined. These data belong to a study of regulatory dendritic cells for organ transplantation. This CDR3 is built from 14 residues. The germline V and J ends were trimmed by 3 bases and 8 bases, with 16 bases remaining between them. Germline V gives CDR1 SEHNR, CDR2 FQNEAQ (reference sequence). Memory T cells were CD45RO+, naive were CD45RA+, sorted by FACS. General study results and limits: Alloreactive memory CD8+ T cell pools varied considerably between individuals. Mature dendritic cells appeared to drive more memory CD8+ clonal expansion than regulatory ones.

Libraries were prepared by immunoSEQ multiplex PCR; TCRdb keeps only in-frame clonotypes and omits some of them. The sample lists about 34,000 clones; around 90% were seen once. The sequence came from a human donor in good health. The specimen sequenced was naive CD4+ T cells from blood. The subset: CD45RA+ naive T cells. The V gene is TRBV7-9, the J gene TRBJ1-2; D unclear. The CDR3 region is CASSFLDQAEGYTF. CDR3 in DNA: TGTGCCAGCAGCTTTTTAGATCAGGCAGAAGGCTACACCTTC.